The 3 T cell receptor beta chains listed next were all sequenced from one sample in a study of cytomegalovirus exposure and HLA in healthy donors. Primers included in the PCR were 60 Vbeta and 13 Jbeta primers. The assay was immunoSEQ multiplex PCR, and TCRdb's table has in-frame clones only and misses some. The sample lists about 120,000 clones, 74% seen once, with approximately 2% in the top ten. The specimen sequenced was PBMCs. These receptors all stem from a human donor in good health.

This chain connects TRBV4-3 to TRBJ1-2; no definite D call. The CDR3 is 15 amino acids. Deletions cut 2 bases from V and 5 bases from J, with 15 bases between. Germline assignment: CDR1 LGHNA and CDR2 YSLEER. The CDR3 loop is CASSQRPAGGYGYTF. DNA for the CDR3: TGCGCCAGCAGCCAAAGACCGGCCGGAGGTTATGGCTACACCTTC.

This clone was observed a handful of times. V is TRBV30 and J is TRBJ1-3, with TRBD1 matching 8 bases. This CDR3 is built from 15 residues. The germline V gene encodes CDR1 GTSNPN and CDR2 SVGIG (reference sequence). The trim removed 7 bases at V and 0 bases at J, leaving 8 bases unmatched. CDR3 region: CASTGAILSGNTIYF. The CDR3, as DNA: TGTGCCTCGACAGGGGCAATCCTCTCTGGAAACACCATATATTTT.

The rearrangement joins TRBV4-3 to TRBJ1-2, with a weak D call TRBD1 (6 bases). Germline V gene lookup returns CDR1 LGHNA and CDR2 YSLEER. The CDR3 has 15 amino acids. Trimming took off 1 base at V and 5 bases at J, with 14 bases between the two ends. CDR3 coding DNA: TGCGCCAGCAGCCAAGCCGGGACACCCATTTATGGCTACACCTTC. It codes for CASSQAGTPIYGYTF.